The clone carrying this TCR beta chain was observed once. The CDR3 is made up of 13 amino acids. CDR1 GTSNPN and CDR2 SVGIG come from the germline V gene (reference sequence). Between the trimmed V and J ends, which lost 2 bases and 0 bases, there was a span of 5 bases. This entry comes from a study of T cell changes during pregnancy in multiple sclerosis. Generated by immunoSEQ multiplex PCR, the TCRdb table keeps only in-frame clones and is missing some. The sample carries roughly 39,000 clones, about nine tenths recorded once. The receptor's source is a female donor in good health, enrolled as a control in a pregnancy study. The input for sequencing was CD4+ T cells from peripheral blood mononuclear cells, taken in the first trimester of pregnancy. V and J are TRBV30 and TRBJ2-4; D ambiguous. CDR3 coding DNA: TGTGCCTGGAGTCAACTAGCCAAAAACATTCAGTACTTC. Protein: CAWSQLAKNIQYF.